This entry describes one TCR beta chain. The target antigen is unknown. Scientists made TCR beta libraries using quantitative 5'-RACE with molecular barcodes. TCRdb itself ran the 5' RACE reads through MiXCR, one entry per CDR3 protein. The table lists 450,000 or so distinct CDR3 sequences, 20% to 30% of them singletons. The CDR3 extends over 15 amino acids. Germline CDR1 and CDR2: SEHNR and FQNEAQ (reference sequence). V dropped 6 bases and J dropped 5; count of bases not matched to a gene: 12. This entry is derived from a study of CD8 T cells in ankylosing spondylitis. Broader study findings: Earlier literature documents some of the motif variants in reactive arthritis synovial fluid and blood. In ankylosing spondylitis patients, matched synovial fluid reportedly showed significant enrichment of disease-linked clones. It appeared that ankylosing spondylitis blood was characterized by a TCR beta motif of several highly homologous variants. Peripheral blood samples showed relatively rare disease-linked clones, and these clones were CD8+.

This chain connects TRBV7-9 to TRBJ1-1; the match to TRBD1 covers 7 bases. Sequencing input: blood, either unsorted or a sorted T cell fraction (not recorded which). This TCR derives from a male donor with ankylosing spondylitis. The CDR3 nucleotides are TGTGCCAGCAGGCCAGCCGACAGGGCAGGGACTGAAGCTTTCTTT. Protein sequence: CASRPADRAGTEAFF.